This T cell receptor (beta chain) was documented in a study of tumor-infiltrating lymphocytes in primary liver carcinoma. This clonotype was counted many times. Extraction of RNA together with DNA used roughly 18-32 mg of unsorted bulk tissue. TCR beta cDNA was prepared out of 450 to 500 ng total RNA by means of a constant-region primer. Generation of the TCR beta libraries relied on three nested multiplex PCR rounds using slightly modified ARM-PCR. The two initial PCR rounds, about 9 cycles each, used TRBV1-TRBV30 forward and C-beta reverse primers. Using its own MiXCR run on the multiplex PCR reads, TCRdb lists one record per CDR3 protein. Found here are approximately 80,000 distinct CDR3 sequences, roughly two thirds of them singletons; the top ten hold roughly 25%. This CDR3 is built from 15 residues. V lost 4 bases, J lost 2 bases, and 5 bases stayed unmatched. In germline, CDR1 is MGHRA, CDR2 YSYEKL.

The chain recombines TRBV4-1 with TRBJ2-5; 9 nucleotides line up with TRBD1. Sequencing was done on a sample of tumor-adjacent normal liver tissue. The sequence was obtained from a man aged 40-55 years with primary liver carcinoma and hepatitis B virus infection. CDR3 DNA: TGCGCCAGCAGCCCCGGGACAGGGTTTCAAGAGACCCAGTACTTC. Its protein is CASSPGTGFQETQYF.